This T cell receptor beta chain was sequenced for a study of patients and donors after allogeneic stem cell transplantation. TCRdb re-derived calls from the RT-PCR reads in MiXCR, one entry per CDR3 protein. This table has under 200,000 distinct CDR3 sequences, about 29% appearing once. This clonotype turned up a few times. The source is a human donor who was either an allogeneic HSCT recipient or a stem cell or donor lymphocyte infusion donor (not recorded which). It is not recorded whose cells these are; they may come from a transplant donor. Sequenced: blood, either unsorted or a sorted T cell fraction (not recorded which).

CDR3 protein: CASSPGGTGSSYEQYF. The CDR3, as DNA: TGCGCCAGCAGCCCCGGAGGGACAGGTTCATCCTACGAGCAGTACTTC. This chain uses TRBV5-1 with TRBJ2-7; TRBD1 agrees at 8 bases. This CDR3 contains 16 residues. Germline CDR1 SGHRS, CDR2 YFSETQ. V dropped 4 bases and J dropped 1; count of bases not matched to a gene: 10. Full variable domain (remainder filled in from reference TRBV5-1 and TRBJ2-7): KAGVTQTPRYLIKTRGQQVTLSCSPISGHRSVSWYQQTPGQGLQFLFEYFSETQRNKGNFPGRFSGRQFSNSRSEMNVSTLELGDSALYLCASSPGGTGSSYEQYFGPGTRLTVT.